These 25 T cell receptor beta chains originate from one sample sequenced in a study of blood T cell repertoires in COVID-19. Method: immunoSEQ multiplex PCR; TCRdb's copy keeps in-frame clones and lacks some. The data contain 70,000 to 85,000 clones, 80% to 90% of them singletons. Source material: peripheral blood. These receptors originate from a man older than 75 with active or convalescent COVID-19.

The gene calls are TRBV7-9 and TRBJ1-4; D gene ambiguous. CDR3 length: 15 residues. CDR1 and CDR2 (germline): SEHNR, FQNEAQ (reference sequence). V dropped 2 bases and J dropped 7 bases, with 14 bases sitting between them. In DNA form, the CDR3 reads TGTGCCAGCAGCTTACGGAATGGAGGGCTTGAAAAACTGTTTTTT. Translating it yields CASSLRNGGLEKLFF.

V usage is TRBV7-9 and J usage is TRBJ2-5; possibly TRBD2 for D (5 bases). Trimming shortened V by 6 bases and J by 4 bases, and 12 bases separated the two germline ends. CDR1 is SEHNR and CDR2 is FQNEAQ in the germline V gene (reference sequence). The CDR3 is 13 residues long. The CDR3, as DNA: TGTGCCAGCAGGGAGACCGGGGTAGAGACCCAGTACTTC. Its translation: CASRETGVETQYF.

The rearrangement uses TRBV6-1 and TRBJ1-5; D not certain. Trimming pared 2 bases from V and 4 bases from J, leaving 9 bases between. Per germline, CDR1 MNHNS and CDR2 SASEGT. The CDR3 extends over 14 amino acids. In nucleotides, the CDR3 is TGTGCCAGCAGTGAAATGAGGTTAAATCAGCCCCAGCATTTT. As protein: CASSEMRLNQPQHF.

This chain uses TRBV7-2 with TRBJ1-6; maybe TRBD1 (5 bases). Between the trimmed V and J ends, which lost 2 bases and 7 bases, there was a span of 21 bases. This CDR3 comprises 18 residues. Germline V gene lookup returns CDR1 SGHTA and CDR2 FQGNSA. The CDR3 bases are TGTGCCAGCAGCTTACGTCCCCTATGGGGGGGAACCAATTCACCCCTCCACTTT. Protein product: CASSLRPLWGGTNSPLHF.

This sequence joins TRBV18 and TRBJ2-3; TRBD1 might be the D (6 bases). CDR3 length equals 12 residues. Germline values: CDR1 KGHSH, CDR2 LQKENI. Deletions cut 5 bases from V and 3 bases from J, with 6 bases between. The CDR3 DNA is TGTGCCAGCTCAACAGGGACAGATACGCAGTATTTT. It translates to CASSTGTDTQYF.

The chain uses TRBV19 and TRBJ2-1; TRBD2 matches 13 bases. Germline-derived CDR1 and CDR2 are LNHDA and SQIVND (reference sequence). V lost 8 bases and J lost 7; bases outside the gene matches: 8. The CDR3 loop spans 15 amino acids. The DNA of the CDR3 is TGTGCCAGTCCTCGGACTAGCGGGAGTCGGAATGAGCAGTTCTTC. Translation: CASPRTSGSRNEQFF. The full variable domain, rest sourced from reference TRBV19 and TRBJ2-1, is DGGITQSPKYLFRKEGQNVTLSCEQNLNHDAMYWYRQDPGQGLRLIYYSQIVNDFQKGDIAEGYSVSREKKESFPLTVTSAQKNPTAFYLCASPRTSGSRNEQFFGPGTRLTVL.

This chain connects TRBV10-2 to TRBJ1-6; 9 bases match TRBD1. V lost 2 bases to trimming and J lost 8 bases; unmatched junction nucleotides: 7. The CDR3 has 16 amino acids. CDR1 and CDR2 from the germline V gene are WSHSY and SAAADI. This CDR3 reads CASSEVGQGGYSPLHF. The CDR3 coding sequence is TGCGCCAGCAGTGAGGTGGGACAGGGCGGATATTCACCCCTCCACTTT.

V is TRBV3-1 (or the pseudogene TRBV3-2) and J is TRBJ1-1; weak D call: TRBD1 (5 bases). The CDR3 sequence is 14 residues long. Germline values: CDR1 LGHDT, CDR2 YNNKEL (reference sequence). V lost 1 base, J lost 0 bases, and 6 bases lay in between. The CDR3 spells CASSQVGVNTEAFF. CDR3 sequence (DNA): TGTGCCAGCAGCCAAGTAGGGGTGAACACTGAAGCTTTCTTT.

The chain has TRBV7-2 and TRBJ1-5, with D possibly matching TRBD1 (6 bases). There are 15 residues in the CDR3. CDR1 is SGHTA, CDR2 FQGNSA, per germline. Trimming left V 4 bases short and J 5 bases short, with 15 bases between. The CDR3 spells CASSWGGDKYQPQHF. CDR3 nucleotides: TGTGCCAGCAGCTGGGGTGGGGACAAATATCAGCCCCAGCATTTT.

The chain recombines TRBV7-2 with TRBJ1-1; D may be TRBD1 (6 bases). The V end lost 2 bases, the J end lost 9 bases, and 13 bases lay between the germline ends. Germline V lookup: CDR1 SGHTA, CDR2 FQGNSA. The CDR3 has 13 residues. The CDR3, as DNA: TGTGCCAGCAGCTTAAGGCAGGGGAGTAAAGCTTTCTTT. It codes for CASSLRQGSKAFF. Full variable domain (outside the CDR3, taken from reference TRBV7-2 and TRBJ1-1): GAGVSQSPSNKVTEKGKDVELRCDPISGHTALYWYRQSLGQGLEFLIYFQGNSAPDKSGLPSDRFSAERTGGSVSTLTIQRTQQEDSAVYLCASSLRQGSKAFFGQGTRLTVV.

V usage is TRBV6-1 and J usage is TRBJ2-7; 10 bases agree with TRBD1. The V and J ends lost 1 base and 7 bases, in that order; junction bases with no gene match: 4. The CDR3 sequence is 14 residues long. The V gene's germline CDR1 is MNHNS and CDR2 SASEGT. CDR3 residues: CASSEVDRGVEQYF. CDR3 DNA sequence: TGTGCCAGCAGTGAAGTGGACAGGGGGGTGGAGCAGTACTTC.

This clone showed up just a few times. V is TRBV2 and J is TRBJ1-4; 10 bases align to TRBD1. Per the germline V gene, CDR1 is SNHLY and CDR2 is FYNNEI. Trimming cost V 6 bases and J 4 bases; bases outside gene matches: 11. The CDR3 sequence is 17 residues long. CDR3 DNA sequence: TGTGCCAGCAGGGCGACAGGGGGCGGTCCGATTAATGAAAAACTGTTTTTT. Protein product: CASRATGGGPINEKLFF.

The chain combines TRBV19 with TRBJ1-4, with 7 bases identical to TRBD1. The V segment lost 4 bases and the J segment 11 bases; nucleotides outside the gene matches: 13. The CDR3 is 15 amino acids. CDR1 is LNHDA and CDR2 is SQIVND in the germline V gene (reference sequence). Here the CDR3 reads CASSRRTGDLEKLFF. The CDR3 nucleotides are TGTGCCAGTAGTAGGAGAACAGGGGACTTGGAGAAACTGTTTTTT.

This clone came up once. The chain combines TRBV3-1 (or the pseudogene TRBV3-2) with TRBJ1-6; 8 positions match TRBD1. Trimming removed 5 bases from V and 6 bases from J; junction bases left unmatched: 3. In germline, CDR1 is LGHDT, CDR2 YNNKEL (reference sequence). The CDR3 has 14 residues. The CDR3 DNA is TGTGCCAGCAGCGACGGACAGGGTAATTCACCCCTCCACTTT. The encoded protein is CASSDGQGNSPLHF.

The rearrangement joins TRBV5-1 to TRBJ2-5; D ambiguous. The CDR3 sequence is 14 residues long. The ends were cut back, 0 bases at V and 4 bases at J, with 10 bases in the middle. CDR1 SGHRS and CDR2 YFSETQ come from the germline V gene. CDR3 region: CASSLGVGRETQYF. CDR3 nucleotides: TGCGCCAGCAGCTTGGGTGTGGGCAGAGAGACCCAGTACTTC.

The rearrangement uses TRBV28 and TRBJ2-7, with 7 bases aligning to TRBD2. The CDR3 loop spans 15 amino acids. The germline gives CDR1 MDHEN, CDR2 SYDVKM. After removal of 5 bases from V and 0 bases from J, the junction contained 7 bases not matched to a gene. The CDR3 region is CASSLGGSGSYEQYF. The CDR3 DNA reads as TGTGCCAGCAGTCTCGGCGGGAGTGGCTCCTACGAGCAGTACTTC.

This sequence joins TRBV4-2 and TRBJ2-3; D is undetermined. This CDR3 spans 14 amino acids. V shed 0 bases and J shed 6 bases, with 10 bases lying between them. Per germline, CDR1 LGHNA and CDR2 YNFKEQ. CDR3 coding DNA: TGTGCCAGCAGCCAAGATGCCGGTGCTGATACGCAGTATTTT. Translated, it gives CASSQDAGADTQYF.

The V call is TRBV5-1, the J call TRBJ1-1, with D unresolved. CDR1 SGHRS and CDR2 YFSETQ come from the germline V gene. The CDR3 runs to 13 residues. Trimming cost V 1 base and J 1 base, with 5 bases left between them. In DNA, the CDR3 is TGCGCCAGCAGCTTGCACGGGAACACTGAAGCTTTCTTT. Residues: CASSLHGNTEAFF.

This clone was recorded a few times. The chain couples TRBV30 to TRBJ1-1; 8 nucleotides match TRBD1. The CDR3 is 12 amino acids. The V gene's germline CDR1 is GTSNPN and CDR2 SVGIG (reference sequence). After removal of 3 bases from V and 5 bases from J, the junction contained 2 bases not matched to a gene. The CDR3, as DNA: TGTGCCTGGAGGGACAGGGATACTGAAGCTTTCTTT. Residues: CAWRDRDTEAFF.

The CDR3 nucleotides are TGTGCCAGCAGCTCATATCCCGGGACACAACTCAACACCGGGGAGCTGTTTTTT. Residues: CASSSYPGTQLNTGELFF. The rearrangement joins TRBV13 to TRBJ2-2; tentative D call: TRBD1 (6 bases). Trimming took off 4 bases at V and 2 bases at J, with 20 bases between the two ends. In germline, CDR1 is PRHDT, CDR2 FYEKMQ (reference sequence). This CDR3 has 18 amino acids.

The chain employs TRBV30 and TRBJ2-3; 8 bases line up with TRBD2. Germline loops: CDR1 GTSNPN, CDR2 SVGIG (reference sequence). Trimming cost V 0 bases and J 3 bases; bases outside gene matches: 5. The CDR3 contains 15 residues. CDR3 protein: CAWSVMVAGTDTQYF. The DNA for the CDR3 is TGTGCCTGGAGTGTAATGGTAGCGGGAACAGATACGCAGTATTTT.

V is TRBV9 and J is TRBJ1-1; no reliable D call. The CDR3 sequence is 14 residues long. The V end lost 0 bases, the J end lost 2 bases, and 8 bases lay between the germline ends. Germline V CDR1 and CDR2: SGDLS, YYNGEE. CDR3 loop: CASSVVVGNTEAFF. In nucleotides, the CDR3 is TGTGCCAGCAGCGTAGTGGTGGGCAACACTGAAGCTTTCTTT.

V and J are TRBV11-2 and TRBJ2-3; 11 bases match TRBD1. J lost 11 bases, V lost 1 base, and 14 bases had no gene match. Looked up from germline, CDR1 is SGHAT and CDR2 is FQNNGV. CDR3 size: 17 residues. Written as DNA, the CDR3 is TGTGCCAGCAGCTTAGCCCATAGGGGACAGGGGGTCCTTGGGCAGTATTTT. Protein sequence: CASSLAHRGQGVLGQYF. The full variable domain, with the rest looked up from reference TRBV11-2 and TRBJ2-3, is EAGVAQSPRYKIIEKRQSVAFWCNPISGHATLYWYQQILGQGPKLLIQFQNNGVVDDSQLPKDRFSAERLKGVDSTLKIQPAKLEDSAVYLCASSLAHRGQGVLGQYFGPGTRLTVL.

The chain employs TRBV5-4 and TRBJ2-1; 8 nucleotides line up with TRBD1. Trimming cost V 4 bases and J 7 bases; bases outside gene matches: 4. The germline gives CDR1 SGHNT, CDR2 YYREEE (reference sequence). This CDR3 is built from 13 residues. The CDR3 DNA sequence: TGTGCCAGCAGCCGGACAGGGACGAATGAGCAGTTCTTC. As protein: CASSRTGTNEQFF.

The chain carries TRBV6-4 and TRBJ1-2; TRBD1 might be the D (6 bases). The germline gives CDR1 MRHNA, CDR2 SNTAGT. The V gene lost 5 bases and the J gene lost 2 bases, with 9 bases spanning the gap. This CDR3 comprises 13 residues. CDR3 coding DNA: TGTGCCAGCAGTCCAGGGGAAAACTATGGCTACACCTTC. Encoded protein: CASSPGENYGYTF.